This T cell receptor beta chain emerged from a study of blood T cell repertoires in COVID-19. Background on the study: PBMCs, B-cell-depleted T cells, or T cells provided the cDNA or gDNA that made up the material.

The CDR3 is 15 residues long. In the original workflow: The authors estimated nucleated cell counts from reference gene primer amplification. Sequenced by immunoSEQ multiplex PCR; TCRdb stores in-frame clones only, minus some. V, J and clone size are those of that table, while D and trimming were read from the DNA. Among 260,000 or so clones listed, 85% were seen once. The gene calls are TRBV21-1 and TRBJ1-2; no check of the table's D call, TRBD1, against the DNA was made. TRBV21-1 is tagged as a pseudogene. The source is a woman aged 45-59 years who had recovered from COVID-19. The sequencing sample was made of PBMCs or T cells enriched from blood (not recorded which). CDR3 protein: CASSSSIDRVLGYTF. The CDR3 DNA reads TGTGCCAGCAGCTCCTCTATTGACAGAGTTTTGGGCTACACCTTC.